These 32 T cell receptor beta chains were sequenced from one sample in a study of blood T cell repertoires in COVID-19 (dated by TCRdb to about 2020). The library was built by means of the immunoSEQ multiplex PCR assay. What TCRdb holds here is the immuneACCESS table cut down to in-frame rearrangements. Part of the clones is not present; checked against another copy, under half of the missing clones reflect an unresolved V gene, and the others are unexplained. Within this sample are 30,000 to 35,000 clones, with about 72% of them counted one time only. In total, the top ten clones hold roughly 7.4% of the sample. Sequencing was carried out using peripheral blood. These receptors all come from a woman aged 60-70 years with acute or convalescent COVID-19.

The chain links TRBV9 to TRBJ1-2; TRBD1 is a possible D gene (5 bases). V lost 2 bases and J 5 bases, leaving 16 bases between the germline ends. Germline CDR1 SGDLS, CDR2 YYNGEE. The CDR3 runs to 15 residues. CDR3 in DNA: TGTGCCAGCAGCGTTGGGGGGGTCGGTCAATATGGCTACACCTTC. Protein sequence: CASSVGGVGQYGYTF.

The chain links TRBV5-1 to TRBJ2-7; 10 bases are a match to TRBD1. CDR1 and CDR2 from the germline V gene are SGHRS and YFSETQ. The trim removed 4 bases at V and 9 bases at J, leaving 10 bases unmatched. The CDR3 extends over 14 amino acids. The CDR3 here is CASSPGQGTTRQYF. The DNA for the CDR3 is TGCGCCAGCAGCCCGGGACAGGGGACTACGAGGCAGTACTTC.

The rearrangement links TRBV3-1 (or the pseudogene TRBV3-2) to TRBJ2-2; D is possibly TRBD1 (6 bases). The CDR3 is made up of 14 amino acids. V lost 5 bases, J lost 6 bases, and 13 bases lay in between. Per the germline V gene, CDR1 is LGHDT and CDR2 is YNNKEL (reference sequence). The CDR3 bases are TGTGCCAGCAGCTTCCAGGGGTTTCCCGGGGAGCTGTTTTTT. This sequence encodes CASSFQGFPGELFF.

The V gene is TRBV7-9, the J gene TRBJ1-2; 9 bases fit TRBD1. Germline V gene data show CDR1 as SEHNR and CDR2 as FQNEAQ (reference sequence). V gave up 3 bases and J gave up 4 bases; unmatched junction bases: 12. CDR3 length: 17 residues. In DNA, the CDR3 is TGTGCCAGCAGCTTTATAGGGGAGGGACAGGGCGGCTATGGCTACACCTTC. It specifies CASSFIGEGQGGYGYTF.

The V call is TRBV19, the J call TRBJ1-4; no firm D call. CDR1 and CDR2 from the germline V gene are LNHDA and SQIVND (reference sequence). V was clipped by 5 bases and J by 6 bases, with 7 bases between them. The CDR3 runs 12 residues. CDR3 amino acids: CASSGRDEKLFF. CDR3 DNA sequence: TGTGCCAGTAGTGGGAGGGATGAAAAACTGTTTTTT.

The rearrangement joins TRBV30 to TRBJ2-7, with unresolved D. CDR3 length: 12 residues. The V and J ends lost 0 bases and 3 bases respectively, with 6 bases between them. CDR1 GTSNPN and CDR2 SVGIG come from the germline V gene (reference sequence). This CDR3 is CAWSVVGYEQYF. CDR3 DNA: TGTGCCTGGAGTGTAGTCGGCTACGAGCAGTACTTC. Together with reference TRBV30 and TRBJ2-7, the CDR3 gives the full variable domain: SQTIHQWPATLVQPVGSPLSLECTVEGTSNPNLYWYRQAAGRGLQLLFYSVGIGQISSEVPQNLSASRPQDRQFILSSKKLLLSDSGFYLCAWSVVGYEQYFGPGTRLTVT.

This clone was found a few times. The chain's CDR3 is CASSFWRREQETQYF. The CDR3 DNA follows: TGTGCCAGCAGTTTTTGGCGGAGAGAACAAGAGACCCAGTACTTC. The genes are TRBV27 and TRBJ2-5; D uncertain. Germline CDR1 reads MNHEY; CDR2 reads SMNVEV (reference sequence). Trimming took 3 bases from V and 2 from J, leaving 13 bases between them. The CDR3 consists of 15 residues.

The chain is built from TRBV27 and TRBJ2-7; 9 bases line up with TRBD2. This CDR3 spans 14 amino acids. Germline loops: CDR1 MNHEY, CDR2 SMNVEV (reference sequence). Germline trimming cut 5 bases from V and 2 bases from J; bases unmatched to any gene: 4. In nucleotides, the CDR3 is TGTGCCAGCAGTCGCCTAGCGGGGACCTACGAGCAGTACTTC. It specifies CASSRLAGTYEQYF.

V and J are TRBV3-1 (or the pseudogene TRBV3-2) and TRBJ1-2; a possible D gene is TRBD1 (6 bases). CDR1 and CDR2 from the germline V gene are LGHDT and YNNKEL (reference sequence). The CDR3 is 14 amino acids. Trimming removed 2 bases from V and 2 bases from J, with 9 bases in between. The CDR3 reads CASSQQGLNYGYTF. DNA for the CDR3: TGTGCCAGCAGCCAACAGGGGTTGAACTATGGCTACACCTTC.

The rearrangement links TRBV11-2 to TRBJ2-5; a weak D match, TRBD1 (5 bases). V was cut by 3 bases and J by 1 base, with 21 bases left in between. This CDR3 contains 18 residues. From germline, CDR1 is SGHAT and CDR2 FQNNGV. The CDR3 is CASSFLSPYETVQETQYF. In DNA form, the CDR3 reads TGTGCCAGCAGCTTTCTCTCTCCCTACGAGACAGTCCAAGAGACCCAGTACTTC.

This rearrangement joins TRBV28 to TRBJ2-1; 7 positions agree with TRBD2. V was clipped by 6 bases and J by 13 bases; unmatched bases: 9. Looked up from germline, CDR1 is MDHEN and CDR2 is SYDVKM. This CDR3 is 12 amino acids long. CDR3 in amino acids: CASRPREGSQFF. In DNA, the CDR3 is TGTGCCAGCAGACCAAGGGAGGGGTCACAGTTCTTC.

V usage is TRBV5-1 and J usage is TRBJ2-7; D remains unclear. V lost 0 bases, J lost 2 bases, and 9 bases lay in between. Germline V gene lookup returns CDR1 SGHRS and CDR2 YFSETQ. This CDR3 comprises 14 residues. As DNA, the CDR3 is TGCGCCAGCAGCTTGGATCCCGGAGCCTACGAGCAGTACTTC. Its translation is CASSLDPGAYEQYF.

The rearrangement joins TRBV9 to TRBJ1-6; weak D call: TRBD1 (5 bases). The length of the CDR3 is 15 residues. The germline CDR1 and CDR2 sequences are SGDLS and YYNGEE. V lost 0 bases and J lost 7, with 11 bases in between. CDR3 DNA sequence: TGTGCCAGCAGCGTAGAACCAGGGCGGAATTCACCCCTCCACTTT. As protein: CASSVEPGRNSPLHF. Looking up the rest from reference TRBV9 and TRBJ1-6 gives the full variable domain: DSGVTQTPKHLITATGQRVTLRCSPRSGDLSVYWYQQSLDQGLQFLIQYYNGEERAKGNILERFSAQQFPDLHSELNLSSLELGDSALYFCASSVEPGRNSPLHFGNGTRLTVT.

The CDR3 DNA sequence: TGTGCCATCATGGGGGGTATTGTGAACACTGAAGCTTTCTTT. Its protein is CAIMGGIVNTEAFF. The chain is built from TRBV10-3 and TRBJ1-1; tentative D call: TRBD1 (5 bases). Trimming cost V 7 bases and J 0 bases, with 12 bases left between them. Germline values: CDR1 ENHRY, CDR2 SYGVKD. This CDR3 contains 14 residues.

This chain links TRBV5-6 with TRBJ2-1; the D is unclear. Between the trimmed V and J ends, which lost 1 base and 5 bases, there was a span of 7 bases. Germline assignment: CDR1 SGHDT and CDR2 YYEEEE. This CDR3 spans 13 amino acids. The CDR3 DNA reads TGTGCCAGCAGCTTGCCCAGTCACAATGAGCAGTTCTTC. Protein product: CASSLPSHNEQFF.

The J gene is TRBJ2-1, the V gene TRBV3-1 (or the pseudogene TRBV3-2); the D is unclear. The V end lost 0 bases, the J end lost 1 base, and 7 bases lay between the germline ends. The length of the CDR3 is 15 residues. Germline CDR1 and CDR2: LGHDT and YNNKEL (reference sequence). The CDR3 protein is CASSQDVASYNEQFF. Written as DNA, the CDR3 is TGTGCCAGCAGCCAAGACGTGGCATCCTACAATGAGCAGTTCTTC.

This clone was seen a single time. This rearrangement joins TRBV4-1 to TRBJ1-5, with D unclear. Trimming took off 4 bases at V and 0 bases at J, with 28 bases between the two ends. There are 21 residues in the CDR3. CDR1 MGHRA and CDR2 YSYEKL come from the germline V gene. The CDR3 DNA follows: TGCGCCAGCAGCCTCTTCGCTACTACGTCTTTCCTAACAATTAGCAATCAGCCCCAGCATTTT. Encoded protein: CASSLFATTSFLTISNQPQHF.

The V gene is TRBV2, the J gene TRBJ1-5; D is uncertain. This CDR3 has 12 residues. The germline gives CDR1 SNHLY, CDR2 FYNNEI. Trimming removed 8 bases at V and 4 bases at J, with 9 bases between. CDR3 in DNA: TGTGCCAGCGACACAGAAAATCAGCCCCAGCATTTT. Translating it yields CASDTENQPQHF.

The chain carries TRBV2 and TRBJ1-1; D is ambiguous. CDR3 length: 14 amino acids. Germline V gene lookup returns CDR1 SNHLY and CDR2 FYNNEI. Trimming took off 0 bases at V and 11 bases at J, with 16 bases between the two ends. The CDR3 DNA is TGTGCCAGCAGTGAAGCGGGGTCAGCGGGTCGGGCTTTCTTT. Its protein is CASSEAGSAGRAFF.

This chain joins TRBV9 and TRBJ2-2, with TRBD2 matching over 9 bases. Looked up from germline, CDR1 is SGDLS and CDR2 is YYNGEE. This CDR3 comprises 16 residues. V lost 2 bases and J lost 0; bases outside the gene matches: 2. The CDR3 DNA reads TGTGCCAGCAGCGTGAGCGGGGGGACGAACACCGGGGAGCTGTTTTTT. Its protein is CASSVSGGTNTGELFF.

The chain couples TRBV2 to TRBJ1-1; D is perhaps TRBD1 (6 bases). Germline lookup yields CDR1 SNHLY and CDR2 FYNNEI. CDR3 length: 15 residues. Trimming cost V 0 bases and J 5 bases, with 13 bases left between them. Here the CDR3 DNA reads TGTGCCAGCAGTGAAGCTACAGGGTTGATGACTGAAGCTTTCTTT. It yields the protein CASSEATGLMTEAFF.

As concerns this clone: Germline and junction disagree at one end, which may indicate a read error. CDR3 loop: CDSSGGDSGNQPQHF. CDR3 DNA sequence: TGTGACAGCAGCGGAGGGGATTCCGGCAATCAGCCCCAGCATTTT. V usage is TRBV2 and J usage is TRBJ1-5, with a tentative D call TRBD1 (5 bases). Germline CDR1 is SNHLY and CDR2 is FYNNEI. The CDR3 has 15 amino acids.

CDR3 protein: CASSPLAGAGETQYF. As DNA, the CDR3 is TGTGCCAGCAGCCCCCTAGCGGGGGCCGGGGAGACCCAGTACTTC. The rearrangement joins TRBV9 to TRBJ2-5; the match to TRBD2 covers 10 bases. In germline, CDR1 is SGDLS, CDR2 YYNGEE. This CDR3 has 15 amino acids. The V and J ends lost 4 bases and 5 bases, in that order; junction bases with no gene match: 8.

The chain links TRBV5-4 to TRBJ1-1; 7 nucleotides align to TRBD1. This CDR3 contains 14 residues. J gave up 0 bases and V 2 bases, and 1 base lay outside the gene matches. Germline CDR1 and CDR2: SGHNT and YYREEE (reference sequence). This CDR3 is CASSFDRVNTEAFF. CDR3 sequence (DNA): TGTGCCAGCAGCTTCGACAGGGTGAACACTGAAGCTTTCTTT.

This chain links TRBV19 with TRBJ2-1; 9 nucleotides agree with TRBD1. V trimming: 8 bases; J trimming: 6 bases; junction bases outside the gene matches: 5. This CDR3 has 13 residues. The V gene's germline CDR1 is LNHDA and CDR2 SQIVND (reference sequence). Written as DNA, the CDR3 is TGTGCCAGTGGCTCGACAGGGGGCAATGAGCAGTTCTTC. The encoded protein is CASGSTGGNEQFF.

The chain carries TRBV6-5 and TRBJ2-1, with 10 bases fitting TRBD2. Germline assignment: CDR1 MNHEY and CDR2 SVGAGI. The CDR3 runs 15 residues. The V gene end was trimmed by 2 bases and the J gene end by 6 bases; junction bases not matched to a gene: 4. In DNA form, the CDR3 reads TGTGCCAGCAGTTACCCCGGGACTAGCGCCAATGAGCAGTTCTTC. Its translation is CASSYPGTSANEQFF.

The V and J genes are TRBV2 and TRBJ2-7, with a possible D match to TRBD2 (5 bases). The germline V gene has CDR1 SNHLY and CDR2 FYNNEI. Trimming stripped 6 bases from V and 7 bases from J, with 13 bases between. The CDR3 covers 12 residues. Written as DNA, the CDR3 is TGTGCCAGCAGCCACGGAGGTCCTGAGCAGTACTTC. Residues: CASSHGGPEQYF.

The CDR3 sequence: CAWIKQGSGYTF. DNA of the CDR3: TGTGCCTGGATCAAACAGGGCAGCGGCTACACCTTC. V and J are TRBV30 and TRBJ1-2, with D tentatively TRBD1 (6 bases). Germline-derived CDR1 and CDR2 are GTSNPN and SVGIG (reference sequence). The V end lost 4 bases, the J end lost 8 bases, and 14 bases lay between the germline ends. The CDR3 is 12 residues long.

The gene calls are TRBV12-2 and TRBJ2-1; the table's D call, TRBD2, was not checked against the DNA. TRBV12-2 is a pseudogene. The CDR3 sequence is 16 residues long. Here the CDR3 reads CASRLVWAGWFREQFF. In DNA, the CDR3 is TGTGCAAGTCGCTTAGTGTGGGCGGGCTGGTTCAGAGAGCAGTTCTTC.

For the CDR3, the DNA is TGTGCCAGCAGCGTAGGCGGGGGGGCCGGGAATGAGCAGTTCTTC. This encodes CASSVGGGAGNEQFF. This rearrangement joins TRBV9 to TRBJ2-1; 9 nucleotides match TRBD2. The V gene's germline CDR1 is SGDLS and CDR2 YYNGEE. This CDR3 has 15 amino acids. J lost 7 bases, V lost 0 bases, and 5 bases had no gene match.

The chain joins TRBV7-7 to TRBJ2-7; 7 bases align to TRBD1. The germline V gene encodes CDR1 SSHAT and CDR2 FNYEAQ (reference sequence). The ends lost 2 bases at V and 0 bases at J; junction bases unmatched: 10. This CDR3 comprises 17 residues. CDR3 sequence: CASSLISRDSYSYEQYF. The CDR3 DNA reads as TGTGCCAGCAGCTTAATCTCTCGGGACAGCTACTCCTACGAGCAGTACTTC.

This chain joins TRBV27 and TRBJ1-2; 7 bases map to TRBD1. Trimming at V came to 5 bases and at J to 8 bases, leaving 8 bases not matched to a gene. CDR1 and CDR2 from the germline V gene are MNHEY and SMNVEV (reference sequence). The CDR3 length is 13 residues. CDR3 loop: CASSNRDSGGYTF. The CDR3 DNA reads as TGTGCCAGCAGTAACCGGGACAGTGGGGGCTACACCTTC.